This T cell receptor (beta chain) is drawn from a study of blood T cells in healthy people across ages (dated by TCRdb to about 2015). In the study overall: In model experiments, template switching captured roughly one uniquely barcoded TCR beta cDNA molecule for every two T cells. To avoid experimental bias, donors of different ages were distributed randomly across sequencing lanes. Donors were grouped into four age groups: young (average roughly 17 years), middle-aged (under 40), aged (62) and long-lived (approximately 82). To track age-related changes in TCR beta repertoire diversity, the study relied on deep sequencing normalized with unique cDNA molecular identifiers. The study analyzed two additional independent replicas of 1 million unique cDNA reads from the same blood draw for two donors, one aged 18 to 29 and one aged 80 or older. The paper's findings and limits, for the study overall: As age increased, observed TCR beta diversity per million T cells dropped in a roughly linear way, and a significant reduction was already evident by age about 40. Conclusive comparison of naive and antigen-experienced compartments was prevented by the profiling of bulk unsorted PBMCs. Compared with the aged group, the long-lived group had more naive CD4+ T cells, fewer expanded clones and increased TCR diversity, suggesting age selection. Total diversity estimates from one million sequenced T cells were considered lower bounds and underestimates. Observed TCR beta diversity correlated strongly with the percentage of naive T cells measured by flow cytometry. Because the CMV infection status of the donors was unknown, age-related changes in expanded clonotypes may potentially have been confounded.

Receptor libraries were prepared by 5' RACE. Instrument used: Illumina HiSeq 2500. A second PCR of roughly 6 to 11 cycles was run with a J-beta primer mix and a sample-barcoded 5' primer. A template-switch 5' adaptor carrying 12 random nucleotides introduced a unique molecular identifier onto each TCR beta cDNA molecule. At least 3 million CDR3-containing paired-end reads were obtained from each sample. First-strand cDNA synthesis was performed from all RNA using the Mint cDNA synthesis kit, with priming by a TRBC-specific oligonucleotide. All cDNA was treated with uracil-DNA glycosylase and then went through a first 18-cycle PCR with the universal primers M1SS and BC2_uni_R. The published analysis was carried out like this. For normalization, 1 million high-quality reads, each with a distinct molecular identifier, were randomly selected from each sample. Reads with shared molecular identifiers were discarded instead of being binned into consensus sequences. MiTCR, run with a Q25 quality threshold and the strictest error-elimination algorithm, handled CDR3 identification, clonotype clustering and error correction. A nonparametric unseen species model with Euler transformation was used to estimate a lower bound on total TCR beta diversity. The public reads were run again by TCRdb, first through fastp at Q25 and then through MiXCR, and only productive beta chains were kept. One record per CDR3 amino acid sequence lists the most common genes and DNA. TCRdb, not the original authors, processed these V and J calls. The sample yields about 1.6 million distinct CDR3 sequences; almost 35% were counted once. Around 11% of the sample belongs to the ten largest clones.

At least ten counts were recorded for this clonotype. Its antigen remains unidentified. The input lacks base qualities; no much larger clone sits a single base away. Including cysteine and phenylalanine, the CDR3 has 12 amino acids. The DNA shown is the 36-base CDR3, in frame from base 1. V is reduced by 8 bases and J by 5 bases, leaving a spacing of 12 bases between them. In the germline V gene, CDR1 corresponds to ENHRY and CDR2 to SYGVKD. Systemically healthy Caucasian individuals from Russia, 35 to 50 in total and aged roughly 6 to 95 years, were included as donors. Roughly 10 milliliters of peripheral blood were collected from each donor into EDTA-treated Vacutainer tubes. Ficoll-Paque density-gradient centrifugation was used to isolate PBMCs, with at least 6.5 million per sample. Trizol reagent was used to extract total RNA from the PBMCs, yielding at least 6 micrograms per sample. Naive CD45RAhigh/CD27high T cell percentages were measured by flow cytometry on a PBMC aliquot from every donor.

The specimen was blood. The clonotype was recovered from a woman aged 25 to 45 in good health. The rearrangement combines TRBV10-3 with TRBJ2-5; TRBD1 is a possible D gene, resting on 7 matching bases. The base sequence is TGTGCCATCCGCGGGACAGCCGAGACCCAGTACTTC. Its coded protein is CAIRGTAETQYF.